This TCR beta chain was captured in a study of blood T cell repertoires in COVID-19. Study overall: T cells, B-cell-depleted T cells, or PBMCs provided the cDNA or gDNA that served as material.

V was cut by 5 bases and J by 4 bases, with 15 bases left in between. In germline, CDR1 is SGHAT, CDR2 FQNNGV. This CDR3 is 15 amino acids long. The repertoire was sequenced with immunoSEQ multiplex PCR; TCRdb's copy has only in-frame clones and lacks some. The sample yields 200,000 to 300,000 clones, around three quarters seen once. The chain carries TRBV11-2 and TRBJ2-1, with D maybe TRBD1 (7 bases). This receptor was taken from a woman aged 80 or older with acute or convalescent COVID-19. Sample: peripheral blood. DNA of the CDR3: TGTGCCAGCAGCCCAGGGGGAGGAGTATACAATGAGCAGTTCTTC. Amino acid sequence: CASSPGGGVYNEQFF. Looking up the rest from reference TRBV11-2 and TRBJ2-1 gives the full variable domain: EAGVAQSPRYKIIEKRQSVAFWCNPISGHATLYWYQQILGQGPKLLIQFQNNGVVDDSQLPKDRFSAERLKGVDSTLKIQPAKLEDSAVYLCASSPGGGVYNEQFFGPGTRLTVL.